This T cell receptor beta chain derives from a study of cytomegalovirus exposure and HLA in healthy donors. Study outcomes and limitations: A list of around 150 TCR beta chains associated with cytomegalovirus was given.

Comment on this clone: Its antigen remains unidentified.

This table comes from immunoSEQ multiplex PCR, and its TCRdb copy is limited to in-frame clones, with some not included. The data contain 330,000 or so clones, more than 80% of them seen just once; the ten biggest clones take up 0.84%. The germline gives CDR1 MNHNS, CDR2 SASEGT. The ends were cut back, 4 bases at V and 16 bases at J, with 14 bases in the middle. The CDR3 is made up of 11 amino acids. The TCR comes from a young woman in good health and CMV-seronegative. Sequenced: PBMCs. The chain combines TRBV6-1 with TRBJ1-3; the D is unclear. DNA of the CDR3: TGTGCCAGCAGTGTAGCAATGGCCGGGTATTTT. Protein product: CASSVAMAGYF.